The 20 T cell receptor beta chains given below trace back to one sample, sequenced in a study of T cell responses to AZD1222 COVID-19 vaccine. Libraries were prepared by immunoSEQ multiplex PCR; TCRdb keeps only in-frame clonotypes and omits some of them. The sample shows 95,000 to 150,000 clones, about nine tenths of them seen only once. The specimen comprised peripheral blood, sampled 28 days after the second AZD1222 dose. These receptors originate from an adult who received the AZD1222 COVID-19 vaccine.

J is TRBJ1-5 and V is TRBV29-1; weak D call: TRBD1 (5 bases). The CDR3 consists of 13 residues. Germline V gene data show CDR1 as SQVTM and CDR2 as ANQGSEA. V was pared by 5 bases and J by 5 bases, with 13 bases between. CDR3: CSVMGQGDQPQHF. Written as DNA, the CDR3 is TGCAGCGTTATGGGGCAGGGCGATCAGCCCCAGCATTTT.

A single count supports this clone. This rearrangement joins TRBV19 to TRBJ1-1, with no clear D. Trimming removed 5 bases from V and 4 bases from J, with 14 bases in between. Germline V gives CDR1 LNHDA, CDR2 SQIVND (reference sequence). CDR3 size: 14 residues. The DNA for the CDR3 is TGTGCCAGTAGTCCCGGGTCCACGTCCACTGAAGCTTTCTTT. Its protein product is CASSPGSTSTEAFF.

The genes are TRBV7-2 and TRBJ2-5; 7 bases are a match to TRBD1. V trimming: 5 bases; J trimming: 5 bases; junction bases outside the gene matches: 11. The CDR3 totals 15 residues. Per germline, CDR1 SGHTA and CDR2 FQGNSA. The DNA for the CDR3 is TGTGCCAGCAGCCCCCGACAGGGTATGTGGGAGACCCAGTACTTC. This translates into CASSPRQGMWETQYF.

This chain links TRBV5-6 with TRBJ2-3, with D possibly TRBD2 on 6 matching bases. The CDR3 has 17 residues. CDR1 is SGHDT and CDR2 is YYEEEE in the germline V gene. V lost 1 base to trimming and J lost 2 bases, with 17 bases between them. DNA of the CDR3: TGTGCCAGCAGCTTGAGACTTGGGGGACTTACCACAGATACGCAGTATTTT. This codes for CASSLRLGGLTTDTQYF.

V usage is TRBV11-2 and J usage is TRBJ1-1; D not resolved. The CDR3 has 12 residues. From germline, CDR1 is SGHAT and CDR2 FQNNGV. V lost 2 bases to trimming and J lost 1 base, with 2 bases between them. The CDR3 loop reads CASSLQNTEAFF. The CDR3 DNA is TGTGCCAGCAGCTTACAGAACACTGAAGCTTTCTTT.

This chain links TRBV6-6 with TRBJ1-1; a possible D gene is TRBD1 (6 bases). This CDR3 is 15 amino acids long. Germline V lookup: CDR1 MNHNY, CDR2 SVGAGI (reference sequence). V shed 8 bases and J shed 0 bases, with 16 bases lying between them. CDR3 sequence (DNA): TGTGCCAGCCGGTCACAGGGTCAGATGAACACTGAAGCTTTCTTT. Its protein product is CASRSQGQMNTEAFF.

The CDR3 DNA reads TGTGCCAACCCCGGGACAGCTCTAAGCTCTGGAAACACCATATATTTT. Its translation: CANPGTALSSGNTIYF. The chain combines TRBV28 with TRBJ1-3; the match to TRBD1 covers 7 bases. The trim removed 10 bases at V and 0 bases at J, leaving 12 bases unmatched. Germline values: CDR1 MDHEN, CDR2 SYDVKM. The CDR3 is 16 residues long.

This chain uses TRBV6-5 with TRBJ1-5, with D perhaps TRBD1 (6 bases). The germline V and J ends were trimmed by 7 bases and 1 base, with 14 bases remaining between them. Germline CDR1 and CDR2: MNHEY and SVGAGI. The CDR3 consists of 15 residues. CDR3 nucleotide sequence: TGTGCCAGCAACATCGACAGGTTAAGCAATCAGCCCCAGCATTTT. Translation gives CASNIDRLSNQPQHF.

V usage is TRBV27 and J usage is TRBJ2-1, with 16 bases lining up with TRBD2. Germline CDR1 reads MNHEY; CDR2 reads SMNVEV (reference sequence). This CDR3 comprises 16 residues. V lost 3 bases and J lost 10; bases outside the gene matches: 6. The CDR3 DNA reads as TGTGCCAGCAGTTTCTCCGGGACTAGCGGGGGGGCGGAGCAGTTCTTC. Its protein product is CASSFSGTSGGAEQFF.

V gene TRBV19 combines with J gene TRBJ1-5; D unresolved. The CDR3 has 14 amino acids. Germline CDR1 reads LNHDA; CDR2 reads SQIVND (reference sequence). The ends were cut back, 8 bases at V and 5 bases at J, with 16 bases in the middle. This chain's CDR3 is CASALGRTDQPQHF. The DNA for the CDR3 is TGTGCCAGTGCCTTGGGCAGAACCGATCAGCCCCAGCATTTT. Based on the CDR3 plus reference TRBV19 and TRBJ1-5, the full variable domain is DGGITQSPKYLFRKEGQNVTLSCEQNLNHDAMYWYRQDPGQGLRLIYYSQIVNDFQKGDIAEGYSVSREKKESFPLTVTSAQKNPTAFYLCASALGRTDQPQHFGDGTRLSIL.

The CDR3 sequence is CASSPLGETQYF. The CDR3 DNA reads TGTGCCAGCTCACCACTAGGCGAGACCCAGTACTTC. The chain combines TRBV18 with TRBJ2-5; D gene uncertain. CDR1 and CDR2 (germline): KGHSH, LQKENI. The CDR3 is made up of 12 amino acids. The V end was cut by 1 base, the J end by 5 bases, with 5 bases between.

The V gene is TRBV18, the J gene TRBJ1-2, with 8 bases that match TRBD1. This CDR3 is built from 13 residues. Germline assignment: CDR1 KGHSH and CDR2 LQKENI. The V segment lost 6 bases and the J segment 7 bases; nucleotides outside the gene matches: 7. CDR3 in DNA: TGTGCCAGCTCCCAGGGACAGGCCTTTGGCTACACCTTC. Its protein product is CASSQGQAFGYTF.

This rearrangement joins TRBV6-6 to TRBJ1-5; no definite D call. The V end was cut by 2 bases, the J end by 0 bases, with 5 bases between. The germline gives CDR1 MNHNY, CDR2 SVGAGI (reference sequence). The CDR3 is made up of 14 amino acids. Here the CDR3 reads CASSYTYSNQPQHF. The CDR3 nucleotides read TGTGCCAGCAGTTACACATATAGCAATCAGCCCCAGCATTTT.

The V and J genes are TRBV7-3 and TRBJ1-5; D is undetermined. Per germline, CDR1 SGHTA and CDR2 FQGTGA. This CDR3 has 13 residues. V lost 3 bases to trimming and J lost 3 bases, with 6 bases between them. CDR3 sequence (DNA): TGTGCCAGCAGCTTCGGTCCCAATCAGCCCCAGCATTTT. This gives the protein CASSFGPNQPQHF.

V is TRBV6-2 or TRBV6-3 and J is TRBJ1-1; D gene unclear. Germline values: CDR1 MNHEY, CDR2 SVGEGT. Trimming took 0 bases from V and 4 from J, leaving 12 bases between them. The CDR3 is 15 residues long. CDR3 DNA: TGTGCCAGCAGTTACTCGATGGCGGGAAGCACTGAAGCTTTCTTT. It encodes CASSYSMAGSTEAFF.

The chain is built from TRBV5-5 and TRBJ1-5; 8 bases fit TRBD1. CDR3 length equals 16 residues. The trim removed 2 bases at V and 3 bases at J, leaving 7 bases unmatched. Germline values: CDR1 SGHKS, CDR2 YYEKEE (reference sequence). The CDR3 loop is CASSFDGTGVNQPQHF. The CDR3, as DNA: TGTGCCAGCAGCTTCGATGGGACAGGCGTCAATCAGCCCCAGCATTTT.

The chain has TRBV19 and TRBJ1-5; possible D gene TRBD1, 5 bases. Germline CDR1 LNHDA, CDR2 SQIVND (reference sequence). Trimming took off 3 bases at V and 0 bases at J, with 9 bases between the two ends. The CDR3 is made up of 15 amino acids. The CDR3 region has the DNA TGTGCCAGTAGTATCAGGGAAGATAGCAATCAGCCCCAGCATTTT. Its protein product is CASSIREDSNQPQHF. The variable domain in full, completed from reference TRBV19 and TRBJ1-5, reads DGGITQSPKYLFRKEGQNVTLSCEQNLNHDAMYWYRQDPGQGLRLIYYSQIVNDFQKGDIAEGYSVSREKKESFPLTVTSAQKNPTAFYLCASSIREDSNQPQHFGDGTRLSIL.

This clone has just one count. The V gene is TRBV5-1, the J gene TRBJ1-2, with D possibly being TRBD1 (5 bases). With 4 bases removed from V and 2 bases from J, the gap between germline ends came to 12 bases. The germline V gene encodes CDR1 SGHRS and CDR2 YFSETQ. The CDR3 extends over 14 amino acids. CDR3 loop: CASSPGTVNYGYTF. CDR3 in DNA: TGCGCCAGCAGCCCAGGGACGGTGAACTATGGCTACACCTTC.

This chain connects TRBV7-2 to TRBJ1-1; 7 bases map to TRBD1. The J segment lost 0 bases and the V segment lost 4 bases, leaving 5 bases of the junction unmatched. Germline V gene sequence: CDR1 SGHTA, CDR2 FQGNSA. This CDR3 has 15 amino acids. For the CDR3, the DNA is TGTGCCAGCAGCTCACGGACAGGCATGAACACTGAAGCTTTCTTT. Residues: CASSSRTGMNTEAFF.

The V and J genes are TRBV18 and TRBJ2-2; TRBD2 might be the D (5 bases). This CDR3 comprises 15 residues. V lost 3 bases and J lost 6, with 14 bases in between. Germline-derived CDR1 and CDR2 are KGHSH and LQKENI. CDR3 sequence (DNA): TGTGCCAGCTCACCGACAACTAGTAGGGCCGGGGAGCTGTTTTTT. Encoded protein: CASSPTTSRAGELFF. Combining the CDR3 with reference TRBV18 and TRBJ2-2 gives the whole variable domain NAGVMQNPRHLVRRRGQEARLRCSPMKGHSHVYWYRQLPEEGLKFMVYLQKENIIDESGMPKERFSAEFPKEGPSILRIQQVVRGDSAAYFCASSPTTSRAGELFFGEGSRLTVL.